The 25 T cell receptor beta chains below were found in one sample sequenced in a study of radiotherapy plus CTLA-4 blockade in lung cancer. Sequenced by immunoSEQ multiplex PCR; TCRdb stores in-frame clones only, minus some. Here the sample spans around 45,000 clones, 70% to 90% being singletons. Sequencing was performed on peripheral blood, taken from a patient treated with radiotherapy plus ipilimumab. Every receptor here comes from a human donor with non-small cell lung cancer whose response to radiotherapy plus ipilimumab could not be evaluated.

The chain couples TRBV4-3 to TRBJ2-7, with 12 nucleotides matching TRBD2. V shed 0 bases, J shed 4 bases, and the junction held 13 bases outside the gene matches. This CDR3 contains 19 residues. Germline CDR1 LGHNA, CDR2 YSLEER. For the CDR3, the DNA is TGCGCCAGCAGCCAAGATATCGGACTAGCGGGGACCGCGATGTACGAGCAGTACTTC. Residues: CASSQDIGLAGTAMYEQYF.

CDR3 residues: CASSFRTGGPRANEKLFF. For the CDR3, the DNA is TGTGCCAGCAGTTTTAGGACGGGGGGGCCGAGGGCTAATGAAAAACTGTTTTTT. The rearrangement links TRBV28 to TRBJ1-4, with a weak D call TRBD1 (6 bases). V was clipped by 3 bases and J by 3 bases, with 20 bases between them. Germline V gives CDR1 MDHEN, CDR2 SYDVKM. CDR3 length equals 18 residues.

The genes are TRBV2 and TRBJ2-3, with D possibly being TRBD1 (5 bases). The CDR3 has 14 amino acids. Germline V gives CDR1 SNHLY, CDR2 FYNNEI. The V end lost 7 bases, the J end lost 4 bases, and 15 bases lay between the germline ends. The CDR3 reads CASKGQLRADTQYF. The CDR3 DNA reads as TGTGCCAGCAAGGGGCAGCTCAGGGCAGATACGCAGTATTTT. Complete variable domain (other parts from reference TRBV2 and TRBJ2-3): EPEVTQTPSHQVTQMGQEVILRCVPISNHLYFYWYRQILGQKVEFLVSFYNNEISEKSEIFDDQFSVERPDGSNFTLKIRSTKLEDSAMYFCASKGQLRADTQYFGPGTRLTVL.

CDR3 loop: CASSTGLNTEAFF. The DNA of the CDR3 is TGTGCCAGCAGTACAGGCCTAAACACTGAAGCTTTCTTT. The rearrangement links TRBV6-1 to TRBJ1-1; D is possibly TRBD1 (5 bases). Per the germline V gene, CDR1 is MNHNS and CDR2 is SASEGT. V gave up 5 bases and J gave up 2 bases, with 9 bases separating them. This CDR3 spans 13 amino acids.

V is TRBV7-2 and J is TRBJ1-1; TRBD1 matches 8 bases. There are 13 residues in the CDR3. The V gene's germline CDR1 is SGHTA and CDR2 FQGNSA. The junction had 2 bases not matched to a gene; V was cut back by 3 bases and J by 5 bases. This CDR3 reads CASSFDRGTEAFF. DNA of the CDR3: TGTGCCAGCAGCTTTGACAGGGGTACTGAAGCTTTCTTT.

The table lists this clone with a count of one. This chain joins TRBV15 and TRBJ2-3; TRBD1 matches 11 bases. Germline CDR1 is LNHNV and CDR2 is YYDKDF (reference sequence). J gave up 5 bases and V 4 bases, and 8 bases lay outside the gene matches. The CDR3 is made up of 16 amino acids. CDR3 sequence (DNA): TGTGCCACCAGCATAACCCGGACAGGGGGCAAAGATACGCAGTATTTT. Its protein product is CATSITRTGGKDTQYF.

This chain links TRBV7-9 with TRBJ1-5; D may be TRBD1 (6 bases). Trimming removed 3 bases from V and 7 bases from J, with 13 bases in between. CDR1 and CDR2 (germline): SEHNR, FQNEAQ (reference sequence). This CDR3 spans 14 amino acids. CDR3 DNA: TGTGCCAGCAGCTTCGACCGAGGGGGACAGCCCCAGCATTTT. This codes for CASSFDRGGQPQHF.

This rearrangement joins TRBV28 to TRBJ2-7, with 9 bases fitting TRBD2. This CDR3 comprises 15 residues. CDR1 is MDHEN, CDR2 SYDVKM, per germline. The J segment lost 0 bases and the V segment lost 7 bases, leaving 7 bases of the junction unmatched. The CDR3 region is CASTRGLAPSYEQYF. CDR3 nucleotides: TGTGCCAGCACCCGTGGACTAGCGCCCTCCTACGAGCAGTACTTC. The whole variable domain, remainder taken from reference TRBV28 and TRBJ2-7, is DVKVTQSSRYLVKRTGEKVFLECVQDMDHENMFWYRQDPGLGLRLIYFSYDVKMKEKGDIPEGYSVSREKKERFSLILESASTNQTSMYLCASTRGLAPSYEQYFGPGTRLTVT.

The rearrangement links TRBV19 to TRBJ2-1, with D perhaps matching TRBD2 (6 bases). The CDR3 covers 15 residues. Per germline, CDR1 LNHDA and CDR2 SQIVND (reference sequence). V was shortened by 3 bases and J by 1 base, with 10 bases between the two germline ends. The CDR3, as DNA: TGTGCCAGTAGTATGGGGGACTTATCCTACAATGAGCAGTTCTTC. Amino acid sequence: CASSMGDLSYNEQFF.

This chain joins TRBV4-3 and TRBJ2-2, with D possibly TRBD2 on 5 matching bases. This CDR3 is 15 amino acids long. Trimming left V 4 bases short and J 0 bases short, with 9 bases between. Per germline, CDR1 LGHNA and CDR2 YSLEER. The DNA for the CDR3 is TGCGCCAGCAGCCGGGAGTACCCGAACACCGGGGAGCTGTTTTTT. Translated: CASSREYPNTGELFF.

V gene TRBV30 combines with J gene TRBJ1-3; a weak D match, TRBD1 (5 bases). V lost 5 bases, J lost 3 bases, and 17 bases lay in between. Germline V gene data show CDR1 as GTSNPN and CDR2 as SVGIG (reference sequence). The CDR3 is 15 amino acids. This CDR3 is CAWVTFAGVGNTIYF. The CDR3 DNA is TGTGCCTGGGTTACCTTCGCGGGGGTTGGAAACACCATATATTTT.

The chain couples TRBV28 to TRBJ1-5; a possible D gene is TRBD1 (6 bases). The CDR3 extends over 16 amino acids. V gave up 2 bases and J gave up 11 bases, with 22 bases separating them. CDR1 is MDHEN and CDR2 is SYDVKM in the germline V gene. The CDR3 spells CASSLPSPGQSRAQHF. The CDR3 coding sequence is TGTGCCAGCAGTTTACCCTCCCCGGGACAAAGTCGGGCCCAGCATTTT.

The chain is built from TRBV7-2 and TRBJ2-2; D is perhaps TRBD2 (5 bases). Per the germline V gene, CDR1 is SGHTA and CDR2 is FQGNSA. The V and J ends lost 6 bases and 1 base respectively, with 12 bases between them. The CDR3 runs 15 residues. CDR3 protein: CASSWRTLNTGELFF. The CDR3 nucleotides are TGTGCCAGCAGTTGGAGGACTCTGAACACCGGGGAGCTGTTTTTT.

This chain links TRBV6-1 with TRBJ1-1; perhaps TRBD1 as D (6 bases). CDR3 size: 12 residues. Germline values: CDR1 MNHNS, CDR2 SASEGT. V was pared by 10 bases and J by 2 bases, with 11 bases between. For the CDR3, the DNA is TGTGCCATGCGGACAGAAAACACTGAAGCTTTCTTT. This translates into CAMRTENTEAFF.

V and J are TRBV7-2 and TRBJ2-3; TRBD2 matches at 8 bases. This CDR3 has 17 residues. After removal of 0 bases from V and 0 bases from J, the junction contained 5 bases not matched to a gene. Germline CDR1 reads SGHTA; CDR2 reads FQGNSA. The CDR3 bases are TGTGCCAGCAGCTTAGCGAGCTCTAGCGGGAGCACAGATACGCAGTATTTT. It translates to CASSLASSSGSTDTQYF.

This clone was counted a single time. The chain couples TRBV27 to TRBJ2-7; 10 nucleotides agree with TRBD1. Trimming took 6 bases from V and 5 from J; bases not matched to a gene: 10. From germline, CDR1 is MNHEY and CDR2 SMNVEV (reference sequence). The CDR3 is 15 residues long. CDR3 DNA sequence: TGTGCCAGCAGCCCCCGGGACAGGGGCGTCAACGAGCAGTACTTC. It encodes CASSPRDRGVNEQYF.

The rearrangement joins TRBV18 to TRBJ2-5; maybe TRBD2 (6 bases). CDR3 size: 15 residues. V lost 0 bases to trimming and J lost 4 bases, with 12 bases between them. In germline, CDR1 is KGHSH, CDR2 LQKENI. Here the CDR3 reads CASSPPYGGLETQYF. In DNA form, the CDR3 reads TGTGCCAGCTCACCACCATATGGAGGGTTAGAGACCCAGTACTTC. The full variable domain, with the rest looked up from reference TRBV18 and TRBJ2-5, is NAGVMQNPRHLVRRRGQEARLRCSPMKGHSHVYWYRQLPEEGLKFMVYLQKENIIDESGMPKERFSAEFPKEGPSILRIQQVVRGDSAAYFCASSPPYGGLETQYFGPGTRLLVL.

The chain recombines TRBV7-9 with TRBJ2-2; 7 bases fit TRBD1. This CDR3 has 18 amino acids. Looked up from germline, CDR1 is SEHNR and CDR2 is FQNEAQ (reference sequence). With 3 bases clipped from V and 4 bases from J, the junction kept 14 bases outside the gene matches. CDR3 region: CASSFMRPTGWGTGELFF. Written as DNA, the CDR3 is TGTGCCAGCAGCTTTATGAGGCCGACAGGGTGGGGCACCGGGGAGCTGTTTTTT.

The CDR3 is CASSSQGDYGYTF. The CDR3 coding sequence is TGTGCCAGCAGCTCTCAGGGGGACTATGGCTACACCTTC. The chain combines TRBV6-5 with TRBJ1-2; 7 nucleotides agree with TRBD1. In germline, CDR1 is MNHEY, CDR2 SVGAGI. The CDR3 sequence is 13 residues long. Trimming removed 6 bases from V and 3 bases from J; junction bases left unmatched: 4.

The CDR3 nucleotides read TGTGCCAGTACCCACGACAGGGGGCGCACCGGGGAGCTGTTTTTT. The encoded protein is CASTHDRGRTGELFF. The chain employs TRBV19 and TRBJ2-2; 10 nucleotides line up with TRBD1. The germline V gene encodes CDR1 LNHDA and CDR2 SQIVND (reference sequence). J was trimmed by 4 bases and V by 7 bases; bases with no gene match: 6. The CDR3 is made up of 15 amino acids.

As DNA, the CDR3 is TGTGCCAGCTCACCTTACTCCTCAACAGGGGTGAACTATGGCTACACCTTC. Translation gives CASSPYSSTGVNYGYTF. This chain joins TRBV18 and TRBJ1-2; 7 bases fit TRBD1. Unmatched junction bases numbered 12, after V lost 3 bases and J lost 2 bases. Germline CDR1 and CDR2: KGHSH and LQKENI. The CDR3 sequence is 17 residues long.

This clone was observed once. V gene TRBV14 combines with J gene TRBJ1-1, with 8 bases aligning to TRBD1. CDR3 length: 16 residues. Germline values: CDR1 SGHDN, CDR2 FVKESK. V gave up 4 bases and J gave up 8 bases; unmatched junction bases: 15. The CDR3 reads CASSRPTGGLAPEAFF. The DNA of the CDR3 is TGTGCCAGCAGCCGCCCTACAGGGGGACTAGCTCCGGAAGCTTTCTTT.

CDR3 bases: TGTGCCAGTAGTGCAAACAGGGGTGGGAGCACTGAAGCTTTCTTT. Translated: CASSANRGGSTEAFF. This chain uses TRBV19 with TRBJ1-1, with 7 bases lining up with TRBD1. V gave up 5 bases and J gave up 4 bases; unmatched junction bases: 10. The germline V gene encodes CDR1 LNHDA and CDR2 SQIVND (reference sequence). CDR3 length: 15 residues.

The chain has TRBV10-3 and TRBJ2-7; TRBD2 agrees at 12 bases. The germline V gene has CDR1 ENHRY and CDR2 SYGVKD. J was trimmed by 5 bases and V by 6 bases; bases with no gene match: 5. The CDR3 contains 14 residues. The CDR3 reads CAIRWTSGDNEQYF. Written as DNA, the CDR3 is TGTGCCATCAGGTGGACTAGCGGGGACAACGAGCAGTACTTC.

J is TRBJ2-6 and V is TRBV27, with D perhaps matching TRBD1 (7 bases). The CDR3 runs to 20 residues. Germline V gives CDR1 MNHEY, CDR2 SMNVEV (reference sequence). The V gene lost 7 bases and the J gene lost 0 bases, with 25 bases spanning the gap. DNA of the CDR3: TGTGCCAGCACCACTAGCCGGCGGGACAGCCCTTCCTCTGGGGCCAACGTCCTGACTTTC. This encodes CASTTSRRDSPSSGANVLTF.